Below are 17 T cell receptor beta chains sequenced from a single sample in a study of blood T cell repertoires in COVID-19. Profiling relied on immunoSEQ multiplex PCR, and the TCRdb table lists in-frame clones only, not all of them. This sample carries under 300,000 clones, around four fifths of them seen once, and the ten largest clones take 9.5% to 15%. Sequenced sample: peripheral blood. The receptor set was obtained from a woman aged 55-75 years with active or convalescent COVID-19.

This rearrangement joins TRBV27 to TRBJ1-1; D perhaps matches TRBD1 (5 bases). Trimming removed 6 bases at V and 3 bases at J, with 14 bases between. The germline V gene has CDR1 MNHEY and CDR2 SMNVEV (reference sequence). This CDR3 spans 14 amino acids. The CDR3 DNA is TGTGCCAGCAGGTGGGCAGGGTGGGACACTGAAGCTTTCTTT. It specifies CASRWAGWDTEAFF.

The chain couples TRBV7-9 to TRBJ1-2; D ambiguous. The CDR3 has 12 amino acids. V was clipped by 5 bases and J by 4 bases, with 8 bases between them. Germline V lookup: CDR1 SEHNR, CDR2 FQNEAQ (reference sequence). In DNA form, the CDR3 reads TGTGCCAGCAGCCTTGACTCCTATGGCTACACCTTC. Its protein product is CASSLDSYGYTF.

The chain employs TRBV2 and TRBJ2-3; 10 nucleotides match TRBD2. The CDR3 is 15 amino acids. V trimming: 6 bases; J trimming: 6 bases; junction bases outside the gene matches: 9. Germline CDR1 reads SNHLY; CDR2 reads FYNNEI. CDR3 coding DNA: TGTGCCAGCAGCTACGGGACTAGCGAGGTTGATACGCAGTATTTT. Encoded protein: CASSYGTSEVDTQYF.

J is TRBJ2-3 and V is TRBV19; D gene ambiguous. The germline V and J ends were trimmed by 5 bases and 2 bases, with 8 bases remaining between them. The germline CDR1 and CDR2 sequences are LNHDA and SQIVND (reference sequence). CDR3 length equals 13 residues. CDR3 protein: CASSPLATDTQYF. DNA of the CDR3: TGTGCCAGTAGTCCCTTGGCCACAGATACGCAGTATTTT.

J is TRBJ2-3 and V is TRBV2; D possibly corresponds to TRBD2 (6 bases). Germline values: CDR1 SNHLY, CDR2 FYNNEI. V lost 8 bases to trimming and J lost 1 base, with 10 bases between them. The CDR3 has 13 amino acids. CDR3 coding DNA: TGTGCCAGCCAGGCGGGACGCACAGATACGCAGTATTTT. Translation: CASQAGRTDTQYF.

For the CDR3, the DNA is TGTGCCAGCAGCTTAGGACCCATTGGGGCGGCCACAGATACGCAGTATTTT. It codes for CASSLGPIGAATDTQYF. J is TRBJ2-3 and V is TRBV7-3, with TRBD1 as a possible D gene (5 bases). The length of the CDR3 is 17 residues. Per the germline V gene, CDR1 is SGHTA and CDR2 is FQGTGA. With 2 bases removed from V and 2 bases from J, the gap between germline ends came to 17 bases.

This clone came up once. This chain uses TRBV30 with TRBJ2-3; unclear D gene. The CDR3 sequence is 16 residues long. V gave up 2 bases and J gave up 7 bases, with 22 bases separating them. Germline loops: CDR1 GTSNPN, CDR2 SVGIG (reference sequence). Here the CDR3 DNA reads TGTGCCTGGAGTCCCCCAAGCGCGAGCGTCACTAATACGCAGTATTTT. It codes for CAWSPPSASVTNTQYF.

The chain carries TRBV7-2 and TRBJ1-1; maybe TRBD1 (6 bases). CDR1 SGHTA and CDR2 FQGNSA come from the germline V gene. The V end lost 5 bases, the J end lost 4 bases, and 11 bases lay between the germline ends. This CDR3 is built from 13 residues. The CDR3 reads CASSRRGGTEAFF. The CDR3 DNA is TGTGCCAGCAGCCGGAGGGGGGGCACTGAAGCTTTCTTT.

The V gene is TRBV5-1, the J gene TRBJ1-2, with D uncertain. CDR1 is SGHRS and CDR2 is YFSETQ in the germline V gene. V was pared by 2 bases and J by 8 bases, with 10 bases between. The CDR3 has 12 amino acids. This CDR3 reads CASSFQEEGYTF. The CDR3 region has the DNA TGCGCCAGCAGCTTCCAGGAGGAAGGCTACACCTTC.

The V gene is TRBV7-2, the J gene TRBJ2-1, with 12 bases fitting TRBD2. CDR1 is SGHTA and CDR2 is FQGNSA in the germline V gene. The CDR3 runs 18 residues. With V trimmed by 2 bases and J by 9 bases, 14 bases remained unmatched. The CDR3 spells CASSLSAVELAGGGEQFF. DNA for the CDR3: TGTGCCAGCAGCTTAAGCGCCGTGGAACTAGCGGGAGGAGGTGAGCAGTTCTTC.

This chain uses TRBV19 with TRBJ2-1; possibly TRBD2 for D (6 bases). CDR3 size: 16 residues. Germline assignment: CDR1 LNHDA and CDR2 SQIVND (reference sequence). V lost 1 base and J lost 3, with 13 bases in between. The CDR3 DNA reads TGTGCCAGTAGTATAGGACGGACTACCCTCTACAATGAGCAGTTCTTC. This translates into CASSIGRTTLYNEQFF.

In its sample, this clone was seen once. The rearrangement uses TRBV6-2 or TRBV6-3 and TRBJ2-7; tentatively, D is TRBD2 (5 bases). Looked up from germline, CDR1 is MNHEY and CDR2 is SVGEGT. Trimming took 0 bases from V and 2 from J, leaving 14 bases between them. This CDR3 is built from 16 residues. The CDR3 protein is CASSYSIGRRAYEQYF. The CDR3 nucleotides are TGTGCCAGCAGTTACTCGATTGGGAGAAGGGCCTACGAGCAGTACTTC.

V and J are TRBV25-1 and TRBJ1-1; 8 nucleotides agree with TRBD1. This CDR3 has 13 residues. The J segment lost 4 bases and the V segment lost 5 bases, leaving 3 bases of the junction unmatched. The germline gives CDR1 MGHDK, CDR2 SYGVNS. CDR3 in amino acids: CASSLTGGTEAFF. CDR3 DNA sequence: TGTGCCAGCAGTTTAACAGGGGGCACTGAAGCTTTCTTT.

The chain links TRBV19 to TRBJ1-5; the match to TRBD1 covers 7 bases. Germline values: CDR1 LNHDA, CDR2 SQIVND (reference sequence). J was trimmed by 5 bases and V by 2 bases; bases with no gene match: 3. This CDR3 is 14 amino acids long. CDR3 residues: CASSIPTGYQPQHF. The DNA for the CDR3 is TGTGCCAGTAGTATACCGACAGGGTATCAGCCCCAGCATTTT.

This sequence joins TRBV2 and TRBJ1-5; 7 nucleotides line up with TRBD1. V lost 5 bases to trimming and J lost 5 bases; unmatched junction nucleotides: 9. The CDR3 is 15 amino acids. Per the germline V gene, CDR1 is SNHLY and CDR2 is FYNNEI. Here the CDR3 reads CASSLLGQSHQPQHF. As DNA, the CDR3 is TGTGCCAGCAGTCTCCTGGGACAGAGTCATCAGCCCCAGCATTTT. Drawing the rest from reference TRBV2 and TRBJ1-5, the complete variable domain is EPEVTQTPSHQVTQMGQEVILRCVPISNHLYFYWYRQILGQKVEFLVSFYNNEISEKSEIFDDQFSVERPDGSNFTLKIRSTKLEDSAMYFCASSLLGQSHQPQHFGDGTRLSIL.

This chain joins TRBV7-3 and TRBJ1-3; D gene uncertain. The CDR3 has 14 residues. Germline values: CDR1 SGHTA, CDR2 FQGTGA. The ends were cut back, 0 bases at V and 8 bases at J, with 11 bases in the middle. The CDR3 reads CASSLTGEGHTIYF. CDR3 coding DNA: TGTGCCAGCAGCTTAACCGGGGAAGGCCACACCATATATTTT.

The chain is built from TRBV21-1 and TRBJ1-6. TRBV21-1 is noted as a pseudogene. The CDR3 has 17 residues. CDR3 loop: CASSPAWGGAPGSPLHF. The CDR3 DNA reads TGTGCCAGCAGCCCTGCCTGGGGGGGGGCGCCGGGCTCACCCCTCCACTTT.